This record covers a single T cell receptor beta chain. The same CDR3 arises from other DNA sequences in this sample as well. Sequenced by immunoSEQ multiplex PCR; TCRdb stores in-frame clones only, minus some. The table has roughly 160,000 clones, under 90% seen once. This sample was included in a study of blood T cell repertoires in COVID-19. Cohorts were based on clinical histories the participants reported. Between the trimmed V and J ends, which lost 2 bases and 0 bases, there was a span of 4 bases. The CDR3 is made up of 13 amino acids. The TCR was taken from a woman aged 55-70 years who had recovered from COVID-19. Sequenced input: PBMCs or T cells enriched from blood (not recorded which). The rearrangement joins TRBV12-3 or TRBV12-4 to TRBJ1-1; D uncertain. CDR3 sequence (DNA): TGTGCCAGCAGTTTACAGGTGAACACTGAAGCTTTCTTT. The encoded protein is CASSLQVNTEAFF.